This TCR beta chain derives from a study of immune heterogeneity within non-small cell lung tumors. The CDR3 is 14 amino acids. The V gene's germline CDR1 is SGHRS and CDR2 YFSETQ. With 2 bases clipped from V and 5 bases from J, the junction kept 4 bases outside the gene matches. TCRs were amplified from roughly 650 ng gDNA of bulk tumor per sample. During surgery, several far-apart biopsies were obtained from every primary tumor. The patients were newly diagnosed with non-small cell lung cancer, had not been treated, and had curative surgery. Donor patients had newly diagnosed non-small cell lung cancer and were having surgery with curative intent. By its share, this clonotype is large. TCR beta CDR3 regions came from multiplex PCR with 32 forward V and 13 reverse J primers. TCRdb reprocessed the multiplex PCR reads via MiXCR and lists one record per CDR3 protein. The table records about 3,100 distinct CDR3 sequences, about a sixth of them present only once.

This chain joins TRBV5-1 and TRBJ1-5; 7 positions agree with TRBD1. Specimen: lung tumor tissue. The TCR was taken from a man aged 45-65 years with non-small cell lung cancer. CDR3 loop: CASSLGGAHQPQHF. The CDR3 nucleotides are TGCGCCAGCAGCTTAGGGGGCGCGCATCAGCCCCAGCATTTT. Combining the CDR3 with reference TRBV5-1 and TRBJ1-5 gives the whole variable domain KAGVTQTPRYLIKTRGQQVTLSCSPISGHRSVSWYQQTPGQGLQFLFEYFSETQRNKGNFPGRFSGRQFSNSRSEMNVSTLELGDSALYLCASSLGGAHQPQHFGDGTRLSIL.